This T cell receptor (beta chain) comes out of a study of T cell responses to AZD1222 COVID-19 vaccine. Comment on this clone: Its antigen is not identified.

Clones were sequenced by immunoSEQ multiplex PCR, and TCRdb holds only the in-frame ones, with some missing. The repertoire holds some 100,000 clones, about 87% seen once, with less than 3.5% in the top ten. Trimming took 6 bases from V and 4 from J, leaving 9 bases between them. This CDR3 contains 13 residues. The germline V gene has CDR1 KGHDR and CDR2 SFDVKD. Study-level results: Donors in the cohort were predominantly white British and more often female, and clonal diversity was possibly underestimated. Spike-specific TCR breadth and depth grew following two AZD1222 doses.

The TCR sequence derives from an adult in good health. Specimen: peripheral blood, collected on day 0 of AZD1222 vaccination. This rearrangement joins TRBV24-1 to TRBJ1-5; no clear D gene. The CDR3 reads CATSRAGNQPQHF. The CDR3 DNA reads TGTGCCACCAGTCGGGCTGGGAATCAGCCCCAGCATTTT.